This record concerns one T cell receptor beta chain sequence. The antigen is not known. A junction boundary mismatches the germline segment, possibly from a read error. The sample belongs to a study of cytomegalovirus exposure and HLA in healthy donors. The study's findings and limits: Researchers catalogued roughly 150 TCR beta chains as cytomegalovirus-associated. Relative to equally common others, HLA-associated TCR beta chains showed greater clonal expansion in a later analysis. A link between a missense DCLRE1C variant and TCR beta V- and J-gene trimming emerged from a later analysis.

Germline V CDR1 and CDR2: LNHNV, YYDKDF (reference sequence). The CDR3 contains 12 residues. Use of 60 Vbeta and 13 Jbeta primers characterized the PCR. Study processing details: About 11 million of 65 million to 95 million unique TCR beta chains were shared, per a later count. Using immunoSEQ multiplex PCR, the repertoire was profiled, and TCRdb retains in-frame clones only, with some absent. That table is the source of V, J and clone size, and D and trimming were worked out from the DNA. In the table there are fewer than 200,000 clones, 65% to 85% of which are singletons. The sequenced sample consisted of PBMCs. This receptor was identified in a woman aged 45 to 65 in good health and CMV-seropositive. The rearrangement uses TRBV15 and TRBJ2-5; 7 nucleotides align to TRBD1. CDR3 bases: TGTGCCACCAGCAGGGACAGGTACTCCCTCAACTTC. Protein: CATSRDRYSLNF.